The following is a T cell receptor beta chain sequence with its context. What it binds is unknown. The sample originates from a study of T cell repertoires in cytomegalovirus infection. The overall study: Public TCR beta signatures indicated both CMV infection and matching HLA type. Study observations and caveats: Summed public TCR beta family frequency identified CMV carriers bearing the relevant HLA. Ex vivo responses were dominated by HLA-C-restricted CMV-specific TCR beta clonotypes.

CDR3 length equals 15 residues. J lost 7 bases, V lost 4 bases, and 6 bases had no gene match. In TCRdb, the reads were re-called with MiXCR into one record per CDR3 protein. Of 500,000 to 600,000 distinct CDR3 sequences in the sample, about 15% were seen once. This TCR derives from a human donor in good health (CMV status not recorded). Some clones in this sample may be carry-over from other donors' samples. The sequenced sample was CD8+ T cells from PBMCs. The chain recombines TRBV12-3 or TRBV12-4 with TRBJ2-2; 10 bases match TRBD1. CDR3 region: CASSSRDRGRGELFF. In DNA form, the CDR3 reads TGTGCCAGCAGTTCCCGTGACAGGGGGCGCGGGGAGCTGTTTTTT.